A single sample is the source of the 21 T cell receptor beta chains below, sequenced in a study of vaccination effects on CD4 cells after COVID-19. Antigen-specific CD4+ T cells were expanded (with viral peptide pools) by the ViraFEST assay ahead of sequencing. An approximately ten-day culture period preceded the isolation of CD4+ T cells. Vaccine recipients had no previous SARS-CoV-2 infection; their nucleocapsid antibodies were negative. Antigens of these TCRs are unknown. Measured with immunoSEQ multiplex PCR; TCRdb has only the in-frame clones, and not every one. The sample includes some 68,000 clones, roughly 76% of them seen just once. The material sequenced was CD4+ T cells from PBMCs cultured with HCoV-OC43 spike peptides, taken before COVID-19 vaccination. Regarding subset: HCoV-OC43 spike overlapping peptide pool stimulation. The receptors come from a human donor who received a COVID-19 vaccine.

This sequence joins TRBV5-1 and TRBJ2-3; either TRBD1 or TRBD2 may supply D (5 bases each). The V gene's germline CDR1 is SGHRS and CDR2 YFSETQ. V lost 4 bases, J lost 0 bases, and 9 bases lay in between. CDR3 length: 14 residues. The CDR3 is CASSGGPSTDTQYF. CDR3 coding DNA: TGCGCCAGCAGCGGGGGACCGAGCACAGATACGCAGTATTTT.

The chain recombines TRBV6-5 with TRBJ2-7, with 7 bases that match TRBD2. The ends lost 6 bases at V and 0 bases at J; junction bases unmatched: 8. The germline gives CDR1 MNHEY, CDR2 SVGAGI. This CDR3 spans 15 amino acids. CDR3 nucleotides: TGTGCCAGCAGAAGCAAGCGGGGCCACTCCTACGAGCAGTACGTC. This encodes CASRSKRGHSYEQYV.

This rearrangement joins TRBV28 to TRBJ2-4, with D perhaps matching TRBD2 (6 bases). This CDR3 is built from 16 residues. The V gene lost 4 bases and the J gene lost 2 bases, with 15 bases spanning the gap. Germline V lookup: CDR1 MDHEN, CDR2 SYDVKM. The CDR3 bases are TGTGCCAGCAGTTCCCTCCCGGGGGAACCCAAAAACATTCAGTACTTC. It yields the protein CASSSLPGEPKNIQYF.

The J gene is TRBJ1-6, the V gene TRBV27; D unclear. Trimming left V 6 bases short and J 9 bases short, with 9 bases between. The CDR3 is 12 residues long. CDR1 is MNHEY and CDR2 is SMNVEV in the germline V gene (reference sequence). The CDR3, as DNA: TGTGCCAGCAGAAGATGGGCTTCACCCCTCCACTTT. Amino acids: CASRRWASPLHF.

The V and J genes are TRBV6-1 and TRBJ1-3; TRBD1 matches 7 bases. CDR1 and CDR2 from the germline V gene are MNHNS and SASEGT. There are 16 residues in the CDR3. V shed 2 bases and J 3 bases; nucleotides not matched to a gene: 7. The CDR3 loop is CASSERETGYGNTIYF. In DNA form, the CDR3 reads TGTGCCAGCAGTGAAAGGGAGACAGGGTATGGAAACACCATATATTTT.

The V gene is TRBV28, the J gene TRBJ1-4; D perhaps matches TRBD1 (6 bases). This CDR3 comprises 14 residues. Trimming cost V 8 bases and J 1 base, with 11 bases left between them. Germline V gene sequence: CDR1 MDHEN, CDR2 SYDVKM. The CDR3 protein is CASRKGGTNEKLFF. The CDR3 coding sequence is TGTGCCAGCCGCAAGGGGGGAACTAATGAAAAACTGTTTTTT.

CDR3 in amino acids: CASSLAGVMVYGTQYF. CDR3 bases: TGCGCCAGCAGCTTGGCGGGGGTCATGGTATACGGGACCCAGTACTTC. The V gene is TRBV5-1, the J gene TRBJ2-5; perhaps TRBD2 as D (6 bases). The CDR3 extends over 16 amino acids. Per germline, CDR1 SGHRS and CDR2 YFSETQ. Trimming cost V 0 bases and J 7 bases, with 19 bases left between them.

This chain links TRBV2 with TRBJ2-3, with D possibly being TRBD1 or TRBD2 (5 bases each). This CDR3 is built from 13 residues. The germline gives CDR1 SNHLY, CDR2 FYNNEI. The V end was cut by 4 bases, the J end by 4 bases, with 9 bases between. This CDR3 is CASSGGVADTQYF. Written as DNA, the CDR3 is TGTGCCAGCAGTGGAGGGGTTGCAGATACGCAGTATTTT.

This clone was seen a few times. The CDR3 DNA sequence: TGCAGCGTGTGGACAGGACTAATGAACACTGAAGCTTTCTTT. It translates to CSVWTGLMNTEAFF. J is TRBJ1-1 and V is TRBV29-1; 7 bases match TRBD1. Germline V gives CDR1 SQVTM, CDR2 ANQGSEA. This CDR3 is built from 14 residues. Germline trimming cut 6 bases from V and 0 bases from J; bases unmatched to any gene: 7.

The rearrangement uses TRBV12-5 and TRBJ2-5; D gene uncertain. V lost 6 bases and J 0 bases, leaving 11 bases between the germline ends. CDR3 length: 14 amino acids. The germline CDR1 and CDR2 sequences are LGHNT and FRNRAP. The CDR3 protein is CASGPDRNQETQYF. The CDR3 region has the DNA TGTGCTAGTGGCCCCGACCGAAACCAAGAGACCCAGTACTTC.

The chain uses TRBV6-5 and TRBJ1-2; TRBD1 aligns across 7 bases. Germline loops: CDR1 MNHEY, CDR2 SVGAGI. This CDR3 has 14 residues. V gave up 2 bases and J gave up 3 bases; unmatched junction bases: 3. The CDR3 coding sequence is TGTGCCAGCAGTTACAACAGGGGCGACTATGGCTACACCTTC. It yields the protein CASSYNRGDYGYTF.

Only a few counts were recorded for this clone. The CDR3 reads CASSDGPYNQPQHF. The CDR3, as DNA: TGTGCCAGCAGTGATGGGCCCTACAATCAGCCCCAGCATTTT. J is TRBJ1-5 and V is TRBV2; D call uncertain. Germline values: CDR1 SNHLY, CDR2 FYNNEI. The CDR3 contains 14 residues. Trimming removed 3 bases at V and 3 bases at J, with 9 bases between. The whole variable domain, filled in from reference TRBV2 and TRBJ1-5, reads EPEVTQTPSHQVTQMGQEVILRCVPISNHLYFYWYRQILGQKVEFLVSFYNNEISEKSEIFDDQFSVERPDGSNFTLKIRSTKLEDSAMYFCASSDGPYNQPQHFGDGTRLSIL.

This clone has a single count. The rearrangement joins TRBV6-5 to TRBJ2-1, with unresolved D. The CDR3 extends over 11 amino acids. Deletions cut 6 bases from V and 3 bases from J, with 3 bases between. In germline, CDR1 is MNHEY, CDR2 SVGAGI. CDR3 sequence: CASRLYNEQFF. CDR3 nucleotides: TGTGCCAGCAGGCTCTACAATGAGCAGTTCTTC.

This chain links TRBV6-5 with TRBJ2-3, with 8 positions matching TRBD1. Germline loops: CDR1 MNHEY, CDR2 SVGAGI. The CDR3 has 12 amino acids. Trimming removed 6 bases from V and 4 bases from J; junction bases left unmatched: 0. CDR3 residues: CASRDRADTQYF. The DNA of the CDR3 is TGTGCCAGCAGGGACAGGGCAGATACGCAGTATTTT.

The chain joins TRBV9 to TRBJ1-6; D is possibly TRBD1 (5 bases). The CDR3 runs 16 residues. With 2 bases removed from V and 0 bases from J, the gap between germline ends came to 9 bases. CDR1 and CDR2 from the germline V gene are SGDLS and YYNGEE. DNA of the CDR3: TGTGCCAGCAGCGTTGGGGCGAGCTCCTATAATTCACCCCTCCACTTT. Encoded protein: CASSVGASSYNSPLHF. Full variable domain (rest looked up from reference TRBV9 and TRBJ1-6): DSGVTQTPKHLITATGQRVTLRCSPRSGDLSVYWYQQSLDQGLQFLIQYYNGEERAKGNILERFSAQQFPDLHSELNLSSLELGDSALYFCASSVGASSYNSPLHFGNGTRLTVT.

The chain uses TRBV5-4 and TRBJ2-1; D possibly uses TRBD1 or TRBD2 (6 bases each). The germline V gene has CDR1 SGHNT and CDR2 YYREEE (reference sequence). Trimming pared 5 bases from V and 9 bases from J, leaving 12 bases between. This CDR3 is built from 12 residues. The CDR3 loop is CASRRDIGEQFF. DNA for the CDR3: TGTGCCAGCAGGCGGGACATTGGTGAGCAGTTCTTC.

Only one count was recorded for this clone. The J gene is TRBJ1-2, the V gene TRBV6-5; D remains ambiguous. Trimming shortened V by 2 bases and J by 2 bases, and 6 bases separated the two germline ends. The germline CDR1 and CDR2 sequences are MNHEY and SVGAGI. The CDR3 length is 13 residues. CDR3 bases: TGTGCCAGCAGTTACGGTGGCAACTATGGCTACACCTTC. Protein: CASSYGGNYGYTF.

The J gene is TRBJ2-1, the V gene TRBV5-1, with TRBD1 matching over 8 bases. The CDR3 consists of 16 residues. The J segment lost 5 bases and the V segment lost 3 bases, leaving 10 bases of the junction unmatched. Germline loops: CDR1 SGHRS, CDR2 YFSETQ. Here the CDR3 DNA reads TGCGCCAGCAGCTACCCGACCGGGACAGGCAACAATGAGCAGTTCTTC. Amino acid sequence: CASSYPTGTGNNEQFF.

This clone was counted between two and nine times. The chain employs TRBV2 and TRBJ1-2; D remains unclear. Trimming cost V 5 bases and J 2 bases, with 9 bases left between them. The length of the CDR3 is 13 residues. The germline V gene encodes CDR1 SNHLY and CDR2 FYNNEI. The CDR3 region is CASSQDGNYGYTF. CDR3 bases: TGTGCCAGCAGTCAGGACGGAAACTATGGCTACACCTTC.

This rearrangement joins TRBV7-2 to TRBJ1-3; D is unresolved. Germline V gene sequence: CDR1 SGHTA, CDR2 FQGNSA. The V and J ends lost 1 base and 0 bases respectively, with 4 bases between them. The CDR3 is made up of 14 amino acids. CDR3 nucleotides: TGTGCCAGCAGCTTAGTCAGCTCTGGAAACACCATATATTTT. Its translation: CASSLVSSGNTIYF.

This clone was recorded a few times. The rearrangement links TRBV18 to TRBJ2-3; D is ambiguous. V shed 6 bases and J shed 0 bases, with 10 bases lying between them. The CDR3 runs to 14 residues. Germline CDR1 and CDR2: KGHSH and LQKENI. The CDR3 loop reads CASSRGISTDTQYF. The CDR3 DNA is TGTGCCAGCTCTCGCGGCATAAGCACAGATACGCAGTATTTT.